What follows are 11 T cell receptor beta chains derived from one specimen sequenced in a study of neurological immune-mediated disorders (dated by TCRdb to the late 2010s). The library was produced with 5' RACE. The sequencer was an Illumina HiSeq 2500. TCRdb trimmed the raw reads at Q25, called clones with MiXCR and kept productive beta chains. Under each unique CDR3 protein, matching rows form one entry showing the most common genes and DNA. For this sample there are more than 45,000 distinct CDR3 sequences; under 2.5% appear just once. The ten largest clones take up less than 3.5% of the sample. What was sequenced was PBMCs. The receptors derive from a man aged 50 to 60 with multiple sclerosis.

In this sample, this clonotype turned up many times. The rearrangement links TRBV12-3 or TRBV12-4 to TRBJ1-6; D is ambiguous. The V end lost 3 bases, the J end lost 6 bases, and 12 bases lay between the germline ends. This CDR3 has 15 residues. The CDR3: CASSLNGAINSPLHF. DNA for the CDR3: TGTGCCAGCAGTTTGAACGGTGCTATTAATTCACCCCTCCACTTT.

There are many counts of this clonotype. The V call is TRBV3-1, the J call TRBJ1-2; perhaps TRBD1 as D (5 bases). This CDR3 has 13 amino acids. CDR1 is LGHDT and CDR2 is YNNKEL in the germline V gene (reference sequence). V was clipped by 4 bases and J by 7 bases, with 13 bases between them. CDR3 sequence reads: CASSPTTASGYTF. The DNA for the CDR3 is TGTGCCAGCAGCCCTACGACAGCTAGTGGCTACACCTTC.

This clonotype was seen at least ten times. The CDR3 DNA reads TGCAGTGCTAGTGGGACACTTCATATAATGAACACTGAAGCTTTCTTT. Translating it yields CSASGTLHIMNTEAFF. This chain joins TRBV20-1 and TRBJ1-1, with a possible D match to TRBD1 (6 bases). Trimming removed 3 bases from V and 0 bases from J, with 17 bases in between. Germline V gene lookup returns CDR1 DFQATT and CDR2 SNEGSKA (reference sequence). The CDR3 consists of 16 residues.

There are many counts of this clonotype. V is TRBV6-2 or TRBV6-3 and J is TRBJ2-5; 12 positions agree with TRBD2. Germline assignment: CDR1 MNHEY and CDR2 SVGEGT. The V gene end was trimmed by 7 bases and the J gene end by 2 bases; junction bases not matched to a gene: 14. The CDR3 sequence is 18 residues long. The CDR3 DNA follows: TGTGCCAGCAATGGACTAGCGGGGCGTCAACCCCAACAAGAGACCCAGTACTTC. Its translation is CASNGLAGRQPQQETQYF.

This clonotype has at least ten counts. The V call is TRBV9, the J call TRBJ2-1, with D perhaps matching TRBD1 (6 bases). Germline loops: CDR1 SGDLS, CDR2 YYNGEE. The CDR3 runs 16 residues. Trimming removed 0 bases from V and 4 bases from J, with 14 bases in between. CDR3 amino acids: CASSVVGHHLYNEQFF. The DNA of the CDR3 is TGTGCCAGCAGCGTAGTGGGACACCATCTGTACAATGAGCAGTTCTTC. The full variable domain, with the rest looked up from reference TRBV9 and TRBJ2-1, is DSGVTQTPKHLITATGQRVTLRCSPRSGDLSVYWYQQSLDQGLQFLIQYYNGEERAKGNILERFSAQQFPDLHSELNLSSLELGDSALYFCASSVVGHHLYNEQFFGPGTRLTVL.

This clonotype came up many times. V usage is TRBV5-1 and J usage is TRBJ2-7; 12 bases map to TRBD1. The CDR3 is made up of 15 amino acids. J gave up 4 bases and V 3 bases, and 5 bases lay outside the gene matches. The V gene's germline CDR1 is SGHRS and CDR2 YFSETQ. CDR3: CASSWGQGAGYEQYF. CDR3 nucleotides: TGCGCCAGCAGCTGGGGACAGGGGGCGGGTTACGAGCAGTACTTC. Filled out from reference TRBV5-1 and TRBJ2-7, the complete variable domain reads KAGVTQTPRYLIKTRGQQVTLSCSPISGHRSVSWYQQTPGQGLQFLFEYFSETQRNKGNFPGRFSGRQFSNSRSEMNVSTLELGDSALYLCASSWGQGAGYEQYFGPGTRLTVT.

This clonotype was observed many times. The chain has TRBV20-1 and TRBJ1-5; 9 bases fit TRBD1. The CDR3 sequence is 15 residues long. Trimming removed 0 bases from V and 2 bases from J; junction bases left unmatched: 2. Germline V gene sequence: CDR1 DFQATT, CDR2 SNEGSKA (reference sequence). The CDR3 DNA follows: TGCAGTGCTAGAGAGTGGACAGGGGGCAATCAGCCCCAGCATTTT. It translates to CSAREWTGGNQPQHF.

This clonotype was seen repeatedly, ten times or more. The CDR3 here is CATRDRDNNEQFF. DNA of the CDR3: TGTGCCACCAGGGACAGGGACAACAATGAGCAGTTCTTC. The genes are TRBV10-3 and TRBJ2-1; 9 nucleotides match TRBD1. V was pared by 10 bases and J by 5 bases, with 6 bases of the junction left unmatched. This CDR3 is 13 amino acids long. Germline CDR1 is ENHRY and CDR2 is SYGVKD.

This clonotype was detected ten times or more. The chain is built from TRBV7-9 and TRBJ2-1; 8 bases map to TRBD2. CDR3 length: 14 amino acids. Trimming took 3 bases from V and 10 from J; bases not matched to a gene: 8. CDR1 is SEHNR, CDR2 FQNEAQ, per germline (reference sequence). CDR3 protein: CASSLPGLVPEQFF. As DNA, the CDR3 is TGTGCCAGCAGCTTGCCGGGACTAGTCCCCGAGCAGTTCTTC.

This clonotype was counted ten times or more. The V and J genes are TRBV10-3 and TRBJ2-3, with D perhaps matching TRBD1 or TRBD2 (5 bases each). Between the trimmed V and J ends, which lost 6 bases and 1 base, there was a span of 14 bases. Germline CDR1 ENHRY, CDR2 SYGVKD. The CDR3 spans 15 residues. The CDR3 DNA sequence: TGTGCCATCAGCGACGGGGCCCCAGGCACAGATACGCAGTATTTT. As protein: CAISDGAPGTDTQYF.

J is TRBJ2-5 and V is TRBV20-1, with a tentative D call TRBD2 (7 bases). Germline CDR1 reads DFQATT; CDR2 reads SNEGSKA (reference sequence). The CDR3 has 15 residues. V gave up 3 bases and J gave up 5 bases, with 19 bases separating them. The CDR3 loop is CSARFRGAPRETQYF. CDR3 sequence (DNA): TGCAGTGCTAGGTTCCGGGGGGCCCCTCGGGAGACCCAGTACTTC.